These T cell receptor beta chains were read from a single sample in a study of blood T cells in healthy people across ages. TCRdb processed the 5' RACE reads anew with MiXCR; each CDR3 protein has one entry. The sample has 950,000 to 1,200,000 distinct CDR3 sequences, more than 30% seen once; the top ten hold around 13%. Sequenced input: blood. The source of these receptors is a man younger than 35 in good health. Both conserved end residues are part of each CDR3. D genes are given only for firm matches. The size of a clone is reported for some rows only, either as once, few or many, or as a class for expanded clones.

v_gene: TRBV20-1; j_gene: TRBJ2-6; d_gene: TRBD1; abundance: -; CDR3nt: TGCAGTGCTAGCCGGGACAGGGGCCTATCTGGGGCCGACGTCCTGACTTTC; CDR3aa: CSASRDRGLSGADVLTF
v_gene: TRBV20-1; j_gene: TRBJ2-2; d_gene: -; abundance: -; CDR3nt: TGCAGTGCTAGACACCTCGCGAACACCGGGGAGCTGTTTTTT; CDR3aa: CSARHLANTGELFF
v_gene: TRBV12-3/TRBV12-4; j_gene: TRBJ1-1; d_gene: -; abundance: -; CDR3nt: TGTGCCAGCAGTTTATACCCGCGGGGGACGCCTAACACTGAAGCTTTCTTT; CDR3aa: CASSLYPRGTPNTEAFF
v_gene: TRBV20-1; j_gene: TRBJ1-2; d_gene: -; abundance: -; CDR3nt: TGCAGTGCTACGGGCCCCACTAACTATGGCTACACCTTC; CDR3aa: CSATGPTNYGYTF
v_gene: TRBV20-1; j_gene: TRBJ2-3; d_gene: TRBD1; abundance: -; CDR3nt: TGCAGTGCTTACCGGGACAGCCCAGATACGCAGTATTTT; CDR3aa: CSAYRDSPDTQYF
v_gene: TRBV5-4; j_gene: TRBJ1-4; d_gene: -; abundance: -; CDR3nt: TGTGCCAGCAGCTTGGTGACGGGAAGACTGTTTTTT; CDR3aa: CASSLVTGRLFF
v_gene: TRBV7-8; j_gene: TRBJ2-5; d_gene: TRBD2; abundance: -; CDR3nt: TGTGCCAGCAGCTCCCTAAGCGGGGCCGTCCAAGAGACCCAGTACTTC; CDR3aa: CASSSLSGAVQETQYF
v_gene: TRBV27; j_gene: TRBJ2-1; d_gene: TRBD2; abundance: few; CDR3nt: TGTGCCAGCAGTAAGGGACTAGCGGTTGAGCAGTTCTTC; CDR3aa: CASSKGLAVEQFF
v_gene: TRBV25-1; j_gene: TRBJ2-4; d_gene: TRBD1; abundance: -; CDR3nt: TGTGCCAGCAGTGCGACAGGGGAAGCAAACATTCAGTACTTC; CDR3aa: CASSATGEANIQYF
v_gene: TRBV12-3/TRBV12-4; j_gene: TRBJ1-2; d_gene: -; abundance: -; CDR3nt: TGTGCCAGCAGTTTAGCGCTTAATGGAAGGGGATCCTATGGCTACACCTTC; CDR3aa: CASSLALNGRGSYGYTF
v_gene: TRBV9; j_gene: TRBJ2-5; d_gene: -; abundance: few; CDR3nt: TGTGCCAGCAGCGTAGAAGGGGACCAAGAGACCCAGTACTTC; CDR3aa: CASSVEGDQETQYF
v_gene: TRBV7-8; j_gene: TRBJ2-3; d_gene: TRBD2; abundance: -; CDR3nt: TGTGCCAGCAGCCAGGGACTAGCGGGGGGTTCAGAGACAGATACGCAGTATTTT; CDR3aa: CASSQGLAGGSETDTQYF
v_gene: TRBV6-6; j_gene: TRBJ1-2; d_gene: TRBD1; abundance: few; CDR3nt: TGTGCCAGCAGTTACCGACAGGGCCCTTATGGCTACACCTTC; CDR3aa: CASSYRQGPYGYTF
v_gene: TRBV27; j_gene: TRBJ2-3; d_gene: -; abundance: -; CDR3nt: TGTGCCAGCACGCCACAGGAGTACACAGATACGCAGTATTTT; CDR3aa: CASTPQEYTDTQYF
v_gene: TRBV5-1; j_gene: TRBJ1-2; d_gene: -; abundance: -; CDR3nt: TGCGCCAGCAGCCTGGCAGAGACCTCATGGAGCGGCTACACCTTC; CDR3aa: CASSLAETSWSGYTF
v_gene: TRBV28; j_gene: TRBJ2-1; d_gene: -; abundance: -; CDR3nt: TGTGCCAGCAGAGGGGTCTCCTACAATGAGCAGTTCTTC; CDR3aa: CASRGVSYNEQFF
v_gene: TRBV7-2; j_gene: TRBJ2-7; d_gene: TRBD2; abundance: -; CDR3nt: TGTGCCAGCAGTTTTTCGGGACTACCTTCCTACGAGCAGTACTTC; CDR3aa: CASSFSGLPSYEQYF
v_gene: TRBV12-3/TRBV12-4; j_gene: TRBJ2-4; d_gene: -; abundance: -; CDR3nt: TGTGCCAGCAGTTGGGGAATACTAGCCAAAAACATTCAGTACTTC; CDR3aa: CASSWGILAKNIQYF
v_gene: TRBV6-1; j_gene: TRBJ1-6; d_gene: -; abundance: -; CDR3nt: TGTGCCAGCAGTCGGGGGTCCCCCCTGACCGCGAACTATAATTCACCCCTCCACTTT; CDR3aa: CASSRGSPLTANYNSPLHF
v_gene: TRBV6-6; j_gene: TRBJ1-5; d_gene: -; abundance: -; CDR3nt: TGTGCCAGCACCTCAAACAGGGTCGATCAGCCCCAGCATTTT; CDR3aa: CASTSNRVDQPQHF
v_gene: TRBV9; j_gene: TRBJ1-2; d_gene: -; abundance: -; CDR3nt: TGTGCCAGCAGCGTAGATCAGGGAGGCTATGGCTACACCTTC; CDR3aa: CASSVDQGGYGYTF
v_gene: TRBV9; j_gene: TRBJ2-7; d_gene: -; abundance: -; CDR3nt: TGTGCCAGCAGCGGAGGGGGGGACAGTTCCTACGAGCAGTACTTC; CDR3aa: CASSGGGDSSYEQYF
v_gene: TRBV9; j_gene: TRBJ1-1; d_gene: TRBD1; abundance: -; CDR3nt: TGTGCCAGCAGCGCCCAACAGGGGGCGATGGCTGAAGCTTTCTTT; CDR3aa: CASSAQQGAMAEAFF
v_gene: TRBV29-1; j_gene: TRBJ1-2; d_gene: TRBD1; abundance: few; CDR3nt: TGCAGCGGGAGGGGACAGGAGCTAAGCTACACCTTC; CDR3aa: CSGRGQELSYTF
v_gene: TRBV4-1; j_gene: TRBJ1-4; d_gene: -; abundance: few; CDR3nt: TGCGCCAGCAGCCAAGGATCCGGTCGGGGCCGGTTGGGGAAACTGTTTTTT; CDR3aa: CASSQGSGRGRLGKLFF